This entry lists 30 T cell receptor beta chains sequenced from one sample in a study of spatial heterogeneity in lung cancer (dated by TCRdb to about 2019). Library generation was performed with 5' RACE. Sequenced on a NextSeq 500. TCRdb ran its own pipeline on the public reads, namely fastp trimming at Q25 and MiXCR clone calling, and kept in-frame beta chains. Each entry is one CDR3 protein sequence, shown with its most common DNA and genes. Across this sample there are tens of thousands of distinct CDR3 sequences, with approximately 12% seen only once. Clones ranked in the top ten supply just over 40% of the sample. The time point label for this specimen denotes: sample taken at primary tumor resection. Whole RNA extracted from tumor and nontumor lung tissue, or from cryopreserved PBMC samples, was used for TCR sequencing without cell sorting. Sequenced material: PBMCs, taken at surgery. Every receptor here comes from a male donor with early-stage non-small cell lung cancer.

This clonotype was seen a few times. The V gene is TRBV7-2, the J gene TRBJ2-3; 7 nucleotides align to TRBD2. The trim removed 3 bases at V and 6 bases at J, leaving 6 bases unmatched. The germline V gene encodes CDR1 SGHTA and CDR2 FQGNSA. The CDR3 totals 14 residues. CDR3 amino acids: CASSFGGRGDTQYF. The DNA for the CDR3 is TGTGCCAGCAGCTTTGGCGGGAGAGGTGATACGCAGTATTTT.

This clonotype was counted a few times. V usage is TRBV24-1 and J usage is TRBJ2-4; D gene unclear. V was trimmed by 4 bases and J by 1 base, leaving 4 bases between them. The germline CDR1 and CDR2 sequences are KGHDR and SFDVKD. This CDR3 spans 13 amino acids. Written as DNA, the CDR3 is TGTGCCACCAGTGACTGGGCCAAAAACATTCAGTACTTC. The encoded protein is CATSDWAKNIQYF.

This clonotype was seen only a few times. This sequence joins TRBV28 and TRBJ2-6; 9 positions agree with TRBD2. With 2 bases clipped from V and 4 bases from J, the junction kept 6 bases outside the gene matches. Germline V gene data show CDR1 as MDHEN and CDR2 as SYDVKM. The CDR3 length is 17 residues. In DNA, the CDR3 is TGTGCCAGCAGTTTAGTAGCGGGAGCCAGCGGGGCCAACGTCCTGACTTTC. It yields the protein CASSLVAGASGANVLTF.

This clonotype occurred a few times. The rearrangement links TRBV5-1 to TRBJ2-7; 9 bases are a match to TRBD2. This CDR3 region has 15 residues. Trimming took 5 bases from V and 2 from J; bases not matched to a gene: 8. The V gene's germline CDR1 is SGHRS and CDR2 YFSETQ. In DNA form, the CDR3 reads TGCGCCAGCAGTTCTCTAGCGGGAAGGACCTACGAGCAGTACTTC. Translation: CASSSLAGRTYEQYF.

This clonotype was observed at least ten times. The chain recombines TRBV20-1 with TRBJ2-4, with D perhaps matching TRBD2 (7 bases). There are 15 residues in the CDR3. CDR1 and CDR2 (germline): DFQATT, SNEGSKA (reference sequence). V was cut by 5 bases and J by 0 bases, with 14 bases left in between. The CDR3 here is CSAPSRGLAKNIQYF. The CDR3, as DNA: TGCAGTGCTCCGTCGCGGGGGCTAGCCAAAAACATTCAGTACTTC.

The CDR3 is CASSVVEGFNTEAFF. The CDR3 coding sequence is TGTGCCAGCAGCGTCGTCGAGGGGTTCAACACTGAAGCTTTCTTT. The chain joins TRBV7-8 to TRBJ1-1; possible D gene TRBD1, 5 bases. CDR1 SGHVS and CDR2 FQNEAQ come from the germline V gene. Trimming cost V 5 bases and J 2 bases, with 15 bases left between them. This CDR3 spans 15 amino acids. The full variable domain, rest sourced from reference TRBV7-8 and TRBJ1-1, is GAGVSQSPRYKVAKRGQDVALRCDPISGHVSLFWYQQALGQGPEFLTYFQNEAQLDKSGLPSDRFFAERPEGSVSTLKIQRTQQEDSAVYLCASSVVEGFNTEAFFGQGTRLTVV.

This clonotype was counted between two and nine times. V is TRBV19 and J is TRBJ2-7; possibly TRBD2 for D (5 bases). With 5 bases removed from V and 7 bases from J, the gap between germline ends came to 21 bases. CDR3 length: 15 amino acids. Germline V gene sequence: CDR1 LNHDA, CDR2 SQIVND (reference sequence). The CDR3 sequence: CASSGIGGSAMEQYF. The CDR3 region has the DNA TGTGCCAGTAGTGGGATTGGCGGGTCCGCCATGGAGCAGTACTTC.

In its sample, this clonotype was seen a few times. This chain connects TRBV4-1 to TRBJ2-1, with 8 bases aligning to TRBD1. The CDR3 length is 15 residues. Trimming cost V 1 base and J 8 bases; bases outside gene matches: 7. Germline V gene sequence: CDR1 MGHRA, CDR2 YSYEKL. The DNA of the CDR3 is TGCGCCAGCAGCCAAGTTTTTACAGGGGGAGATGAGCAGTTCTTC. This sequence encodes CASSQVFTGGDEQFF.

This clonotype was detected a few times. The chain couples TRBV4-3 to TRBJ1-3; D remains ambiguous. This CDR3 contains 13 residues. The V end was cut by 0 bases, the J end by 7 bases, with 7 bases between. Germline loops: CDR1 LGHNA, CDR2 YSLEER. The CDR3 reads CASSQEYWNTIYF. The CDR3 DNA is TGCGCCAGCAGCCAAGAATATTGGAACACCATATATTTT.

The sample holds a few counts of this clonotype. This sequence joins TRBV6-2 or TRBV6-3 and TRBJ2-7, with 11 bases lining up with TRBD1. Germline assignment: CDR1 MNHEY and CDR2 SVGEGT. With V trimmed by 7 bases and J by 1 base, 3 bases remained unmatched. This CDR3 is built from 14 residues. CDR3 amino acids: CASNGQGASYEQYF. As DNA, the CDR3 is TGTGCCAGCAACGGACAGGGGGCATCCTACGAGCAGTACTTC.

There are a few counts of this clonotype. This sequence joins TRBV12-3 or TRBV12-4 and TRBJ2-3, with D possibly being TRBD1 (5 bases). V gave up 8 bases and J gave up 6 bases, with 9 bases separating them. The CDR3 extends over 11 amino acids. CDR3 nucleotide sequence: TGTGCCAGCGTCAACAGGGATACGCAGTATTTT. It is translated as CASVNRDTQYF.

In its sample, this clonotype was seen a few times. The V call is TRBV28, the J call TRBJ1-5, with no clear D. This CDR3 is built from 13 residues. V was trimmed by 2 bases and J by 3 bases, leaving 5 bases between them. Germline V gives CDR1 MDHEN, CDR2 SYDVKM. CDR3 nucleotides: TGTGCCAGCAGTTTAGACAACAATCAGCCCCAGCATTTT. It yields the protein CASSLDNNQPQHF.

This clonotype showed up many times. The CDR3 region has the DNA TGTGCCAGCAGCAGGTCGGGAGAAGGGATCTACGAGCAGTACTTC. This translates into CASSRSGEGIYEQYF. V is TRBV9 and J is TRBJ2-7; possibly TRBD2 for D (6 bases). Germline lookup yields CDR1 SGDLS and CDR2 YYNGEE. The CDR3 extends over 15 amino acids. V shed 4 bases and J shed 3 bases, with 17 bases lying between them.

The chain is built from TRBV7-9 and TRBJ2-7; 11 bases map to TRBD2. Germline V gives CDR1 SEHNR, CDR2 FQNEAQ (reference sequence). The CDR3 is made up of 14 amino acids. The CDR3 nucleotides read TGTACCCGGTCCTCACTAGCGGGGGAATACGAGCAGTACTTC. The encoded protein is CTRSSLAGEYEQYF.

Many counts were recorded for this clonotype. V is TRBV7-9 and J is TRBJ1-1, with 9 bases aligning to TRBD1. The CDR3 runs 13 residues. The V and J ends lost 4 bases and 4 bases, in that order; junction bases with no gene match: 1. The germline gives CDR1 SEHNR, CDR2 FQNEAQ (reference sequence). The CDR3, as DNA: TGTGCCAGCAGCTGGGACAGGGCCACTGAAGCTTTCTTT. Translated, it gives CASSWDRATEAFF.

CDR3 bases: TGTGCCAGCAGCTTAAGCGGGCGGAGCTCCTACGAGCAGTACTTC. Translated: CASSLSGRSSYEQYF. V and J are TRBV7-2 and TRBJ2-7; maybe TRBD2 (6 bases). The CDR3 has 15 residues. V was pared by 2 bases and J by 0 bases, with 11 bases between. In germline, CDR1 is SGHTA, CDR2 FQGNSA.

In regard to this clonotype: A much larger clone lies a single base off, so this may be a read error. The chain recombines TRBV10-3 with TRBJ2-3; 14 bases align to TRBD2. Germline assignment: CDR1 ENHRY and CDR2 SYGVKD. V lost 6 bases, J lost 6 bases, and 8 bases stayed unmatched. This CDR3 region has 16 residues. The CDR3 region has the DNA TGTGCCATCAGGGTGACTAGCGGGGGGGCCTGGGATACGCAGTATTTT. This sequence encodes CAIRVTSGGAWDTQYF.

This clonotype was counted between two and nine times. The J gene is TRBJ2-7, the V gene TRBV6-2 or TRBV6-3; D possibly uses TRBD1 or TRBD2 (5 bases each). CDR1 is MNHEY and CDR2 is SVGEGT in the germline V gene. The CDR3 is 15 amino acids. Trimming took off 1 base at V and 3 bases at J, with 13 bases between the two ends. The CDR3: CASSYYRDGSYEQYF. The CDR3, as DNA: TGTGCCAGCAGTTACTACCGGGACGGTAGCTACGAGCAGTACTTC.

J is TRBJ2-1 and V is TRBV24-1; 9 nucleotides align to TRBD2. Germline V lookup: CDR1 KGHDR, CDR2 SFDVKD. V shed 7 bases, J shed 6 bases, and the junction held 9 bases outside the gene matches. There are 15 residues in the CDR3. The CDR3 region has the DNA TGTGCCACCAGCCTTTCGGGACTAGCCGGCAATGAGCAGTTCTTC. Its translation: CATSLSGLAGNEQFF.

To note about this clonotype: The junction shows a germline mismatch at one end, possibly a read error. CDR3 sequence: CAISAPGTANTGELFF. CDR3 DNA: TGTGCGATCAGTGCTCCCGGGACTGCGAACACCGGGGAGCTGTTTTTT. The chain links TRBV10-3 to TRBJ2-2, with a tentative D call TRBD2 (6 bases). Per the germline V gene, CDR1 is ENHRY and CDR2 is SYGVKD. The CDR3 has 16 amino acids.

This clonotype was seen more than once but under ten times. V usage is TRBV9 and J usage is TRBJ2-7, with a weak D call TRBD2 (6 bases). CDR3 length: 13 amino acids. Trimming took 0 bases from V and 5 from J, leaving 9 bases between them. Germline assignment: CDR1 SGDLS and CDR2 YYNGEE. The CDR3: CASSVGLDDEQYF. The CDR3, as DNA: TGTGCCAGCAGCGTAGGACTAGACGACGAGCAGTACTTC. The variable domain in full, completed from reference TRBV9 and TRBJ2-7, reads DSGVTQTPKHLITATGQRVTLRCSPRSGDLSVYWYQQSLDQGLQFLIQYYNGEERAKGNILERFSAQQFPDLHSELNLSSLELGDSALYFCASSVGLDDEQYFGPGTRLTVT.

At least ten counts were recorded for this clonotype. This sequence joins TRBV29-1 and TRBJ2-3; no reliable D call. Per germline, CDR1 SQVTM and CDR2 ANQGSEA. V was trimmed by 1 base and J by 6 bases, leaving 11 bases between them. CDR3 length equals 13 residues. CDR3 residues: CSVEVSNGDTQYF. The CDR3 DNA follows: TGCAGCGTTGAAGTCTCGAACGGGGATACGCAGTATTTT.

This clonotype showed up many times. The chain recombines TRBV2 with TRBJ2-3; D ambiguous. From germline, CDR1 is SNHLY and CDR2 FYNNEI. The CDR3 has 12 amino acids. The V and J ends lost 4 bases and 3 bases respectively, with 5 bases between them. CDR3 in DNA: TGTGCCAGCAGTGTTGAGACAGATACGCAGTATTTT. Protein: CASSVETDTQYF.

This clonotype was seen more than once but under ten times. The V and J genes are TRBV6-2 or TRBV6-3 and TRBJ1-1, with 7 bases matching TRBD1. From germline, CDR1 is MNHEY and CDR2 SVGEGT. V lost 6 bases and J lost 5; bases outside the gene matches: 15. The CDR3 contains 16 residues. CDR3: CASSRTTGLPETEAFF. For the CDR3, the DNA is TGTGCCAGCAGCAGAACGACAGGGCTGCCGGAGACTGAAGCTTTCTTT.

The sample holds a few counts of this clonotype. The chain carries TRBV4-1 and TRBJ1-4; D is unresolved. Per germline, CDR1 MGHRA and CDR2 YSYEKL. This CDR3 spans 15 amino acids. V lost 0 bases, J lost 12 bases, and 17 bases lay in between. CDR3 in amino acids: CASSQDQDPKRELFF. The CDR3 coding sequence is TGCGCCAGCAGCCAAGATCAAGACCCTAAAAGAGAACTGTTTTTT.

This clonotype occurred a few times. The V gene is TRBV12-3 or TRBV12-4, the J gene TRBJ2-5, with D perhaps assigned TRBD1 or TRBD2 (7 bases each). V was clipped by 7 bases and J by 2 bases, with 26 bases between them. The CDR3 length is 18 residues. The CDR3 sequence is CASIRWADREGAQETQYF. CDR3 nucleotides: TGTGCCAGCATCCGGTGGGCCGACAGGGAGGGGGCTCAAGAGACCCAGTACTTC.

V and J are TRBV14 and TRBJ1-3, with TRBD1 matching 8 bases. V lost 4 bases and J lost 1; bases outside the gene matches: 12. The CDR3 extends over 18 amino acids. From germline, CDR1 is SGHDN and CDR2 FVKESK. The chain's CDR3 is CASSPGGAGGRSGNTIYF. CDR3 DNA sequence: TGTGCCAGCAGCCCAGGAGGGGCAGGGGGCCGATCTGGAAACACCATATATTTT.

This clonotype was counted only a few times. This chain links TRBV7-2 with TRBJ1-3, with no clear D. Germline V gene sequence: CDR1 SGHTA, CDR2 FQGNSA. The CDR3 loop spans 15 amino acids. Trimming shortened V by 2 bases and J by 0 bases, and 8 bases separated the two germline ends. The CDR3: CASSLRESSGNTIYF. The CDR3 DNA sequence: TGTGCCAGCAGCTTAAGGGAGAGCTCTGGAAACACCATATATTTT.

This clonotype was seen ten or more times. The chain links TRBV7-9 to TRBJ2-1, with D possibly TRBD1 on 5 matching bases. Germline CDR1 SEHNR, CDR2 FQNEAQ (reference sequence). This CDR3 has 13 residues. Trimming took 4 bases from V and 4 from J, leaving 8 bases between them. CDR3 residues: CASSSAGYNEQFF. For the CDR3, the DNA is TGTGCCAGCAGCTCGGCAGGGTACAATGAGCAGTTCTTC.

This chain links TRBV4-3 with TRBJ1-4; a possible D gene is TRBD1 (5 bases). CDR1 LGHNA and CDR2 YSLEER come from the germline V gene. The CDR3 covers 15 residues. Trimming pared 0 bases from V and 3 bases from J, leaving 8 bases between. CDR3 region: CASSQEGLSNEKLFF. The DNA for the CDR3 is TGCGCCAGCAGCCAAGAGGGACTGTCTAATGAAAAACTGTTTTTT.